This T cell receptor beta chain was recorded in a study of blood T cell repertoires in COVID-19. Overall study: The study drew acute and convalescent COVID-19 samples from the United States, Italy and Spain. In each case, the material was cDNA or gDNA derived from T cells, B-cell-depleted T cells, or PBMCs.

During active infection, Seattle patients enrolled and were then monitored through disease. Original methodology: Scientists estimated how many nucleated cells there were by amplifying reference gene primers. Sequenced by immunoSEQ multiplex PCR; TCRdb stores in-frame clones only, minus some. Clonal size and the V and J genes are those of that table, whereas D and trimming came from the DNA. This table holds 450,000 or so clones, 80% to 90% found once. CDR1 and CDR2 (germline): SGHVS, FQNEAQ. V shed 8 bases, J shed 0 bases, and the junction held 9 bases outside the gene matches. The CDR3 runs to 17 residues.

V is TRBV7-8 and J is TRBJ2-6; 8 nucleotides match TRBD1. The sequenced sample consisted of peripheral blood. The clonotype originates from a man aged 18 to 29 with COVID-19, enrolled during active disease. CDR3: CASGQGQVLSGANVLTF. In DNA form, the CDR3 reads TGTGCCAGCGGACAGGGACAGGTCCTCTCTGGGGCCAACGTCCTGACTTTC.